Listed below are T cell receptor beta chains from one sample, sequenced in a study of T cell repertoires in cytomegalovirus infection. TCRdb processed the reads anew with MiXCR; each CDR3 protein has one entry. The sample yields 230,000 or so distinct CDR3 sequences, over 15% seen once. Sequenced: CD8+ T cells from PBMCs. Receptors were obtained from a human donor in good health (CMV status not recorded). Some clones in this sample may be carry-over from other donors' samples. CDR3s leave out the opening cysteine and the closing phenylalanine or tryptophan. The order of the fields is V gene, J gene, CDR3 protein.

>TRBV25-1|TRBJ2-7
ASSGYVSYEQY
>TRBV7-9|TRBJ2-3
ASSLSVLGLAGGPDTQY
>TRBV6-1|TRBJ1-1
ASRPRGTEAF
>TRBV12-5|TRBJ2-1
ASGGPPGLGYNEQF
>TRBV4-1|TRBJ1-1
ASSQGQGDTEAF
>TRBV7-2|TRBJ2-2
ASSDGLLNTGELF
>TRBV14|TRBJ1-2
ASSQGPTGSHGYT
>TRBV12-3/TRBV12-4|TRBJ2-7
ASSHSDSSYEQY
>TRBV28|TRBJ1-3
ASSSSWIQLSGNTIY
>TRBV6-1|TRBJ2-3
ASSEDPGGRTDTQY
>TRBV7-2|TRBJ2-1
ASSLAFVLEVTDEQF
>TRBV7-3|TRBJ1-1
ASSYGFNTEAF
>TRBV12-3/TRBV12-4|TRBJ2-7
ASGPDYYEQY
>TRBV6-1|TRBJ2-1
ASSSGLPILDEQF
>TRBV28|TRBJ1-2
ASSFGQENYGYT
>TRBV3-1|TRBJ1-2
ASSQVRIIYAGYT
>TRBV29-1|TRBJ2-7
SVVGGAGEQY
>TRBV14|TRBJ1-3
ASSHFGTGDVRNTIY
>TRBV7-3|TRBJ2-3
ASSSYGGGLTDTQY
>TRBV7-6|TRBJ2-7
ASSERDSREVGPGFYEQY
>TRBV11-3|TRBJ2-5
VSSLGLAGQETQY
>TRBV5-4|TRBJ1-2
ASSRGLGLTPNYGYT
>TRBV7-2|TRBJ2-1
ASSLGLSSYNEQF
>TRBV7-4|TRBJ2-1
ASSLGGWEQF
>TRBV11-2|TRBJ2-5
ASSLNRGGQETQY
>TRBV7-9|TRBJ2-7
ASSTSTALGEQY
>TRBV4-1|TRBJ1-1
ASSQAGGSTEAF
>TRBV29-1|TRBJ1-2
SDLQGSGGYT
>TRBV7-2|TRBJ2-3
ASSLVDLTTDTQY
>TRBV28|TRBJ2-7
ASRDTTYEQY
>TRBV13|TRBJ1-2
ASSAGGAYGYT
>TRBV6-6|TRBJ2-3
ASSYGPAERGDTQY
>TRBV27|TRBJ1-4
ASSLYRGSNEKLF
>TRBV13|TRBJ2-4
ASSSGLPNIQY
>TRBV7-9|TRBJ2-7
ASSLFDRSYEQY
>TRBV20-1|TRBJ2-4
SARDNVQGVPKNIQY
>TRBV19|TRBJ2-1
ASSIGGGPHHEQF
>TRBV20-1|TRBJ2-5
SARPSGLAGGREQETQY
>TRBV12-3/TRBV12-4|TRBJ2-1
ASSAPGQSSYNERF
>TRBV4-1|TRBJ2-1
ASSLRRGGYNEQF
>TRBV7-6|TRBJ1-1
ASSPITTGHPNTEAF
>TRBV27|TRBJ2-2
ASSLFPKLADPSGELF
>TRBV6-1|TRBJ2-7
ASSYDLSSYEQY
>TRBV6-5|TRBJ1-1
ASSYGDTEAF
>TRBV4-1|TRBJ2-7
ASSLSGTGAYEQY
>TRBV6-2/TRBV6-3|TRBJ2-2
ASSPRTGGDTGELF